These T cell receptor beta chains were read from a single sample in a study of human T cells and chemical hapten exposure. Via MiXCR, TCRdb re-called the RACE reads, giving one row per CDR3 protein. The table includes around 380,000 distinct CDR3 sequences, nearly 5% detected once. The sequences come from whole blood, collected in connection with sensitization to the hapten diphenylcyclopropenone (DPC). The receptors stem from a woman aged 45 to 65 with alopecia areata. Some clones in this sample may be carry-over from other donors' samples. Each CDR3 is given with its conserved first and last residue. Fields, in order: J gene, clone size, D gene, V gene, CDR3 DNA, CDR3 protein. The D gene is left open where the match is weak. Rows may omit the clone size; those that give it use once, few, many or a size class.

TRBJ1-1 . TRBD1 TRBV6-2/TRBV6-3 TGTGCCAGCAGATTCAGCCCCGGGACAGGGATTACTGAAGCTTTCTTT CASRFSPGTGITEAFF
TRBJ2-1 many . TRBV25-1 TGTGCCAGCAGTGATCGGGGGCTAGAATACAATGAGCAGTTCTTC CASSDRGLEYNEQFF
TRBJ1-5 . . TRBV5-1 TGCGCCAGCAGCTTGGGAGAAGGGGGACAGCCCCAGCATTTT CASSLGEGGQPQHF
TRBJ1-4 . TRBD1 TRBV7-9 TGTGCCAGCAGGACCGGACAGGGGAATGAAAAACTGTTTTTT CASRTGQGNEKLFF
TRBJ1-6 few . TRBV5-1 TGCGCCAGCAGCTTGGGGCAGGCCATTGGGACCTATAATTCACCCCTCCACTTT CASSLGQAIGTYNSPLHF
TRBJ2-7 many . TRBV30 TGTGCCTGGAGTGCCGGGACTCAAAACCGCTACGAGCAGTACTTC CAWSAGTQNRYEQYF
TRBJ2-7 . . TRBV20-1 TGCAGTGCTAGAGATCCCTGGGGGGCCCCCTACGAGCAGTACTTC CSARDPWGAPYEQYF
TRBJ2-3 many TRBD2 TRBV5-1 TGCGCCAGCAGCACAGGACTAGCGGAATCGGATACGCAGTATTTT CASSTGLAESDTQYF
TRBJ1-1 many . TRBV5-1 TGCGCCAGCAGCTTGGACACCAGGGGAGTCAACACTGAAGCTTTCTTT CASSLDTRGVNTEAFF
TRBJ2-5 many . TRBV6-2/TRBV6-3 TGTGCCAGCACCAACGGAGAGTTGGAGACCCAGTACTTC CASTNGELETQYF
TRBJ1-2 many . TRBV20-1 TGCAGTGCTATAACGGGAAATGGCTACACCTTC CSAITGNGYTF
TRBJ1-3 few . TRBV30 TGTGCCTGGAAAGTGGTTGCCTCTGGAAACACCATATATTTT CAWKVVASGNTIYF
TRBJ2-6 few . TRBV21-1 TGTGCCAGCAGCAAGATAGGGACAGGGCTACCCTCTGGGGCCAACGTCCTGACTTTC CASSKIGTGLPSGANVLTF
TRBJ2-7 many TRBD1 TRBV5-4 TGTGCCAGCAGCTTCGGGACAGGGACCTACGAGCAGTACTTC CASSFGTGTYEQYF
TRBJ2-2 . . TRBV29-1 TGCAGCGTTGAGAGGGCGGATACTACCGGGGAGCTGTTTTTT CSVERADTTGELFF
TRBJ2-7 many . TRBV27 TGTGCCAGCAGTAGGCGGCCCTACGAGCAGTACTTC CASSRRPYEQYF
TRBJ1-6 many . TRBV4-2 TGTGCCAGCAGCCCGCCTGAGGAGGGAGGATCACCCCTCCACTTT CASSPPEEGGSPLHF
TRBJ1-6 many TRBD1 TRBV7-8 TGTGCCAGCAGCGGCAGGGCCACAGGGGGCCGCAGCTCCTATAATTCACCCCTCCACTTT CASSGRATGGRSSYNSPLHF
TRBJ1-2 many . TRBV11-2 TGTGCCAGCAGCTTAGAACGAGGGGCAGGGGACTATGGCTACACCTTC CASSLERGAGDYGYTF
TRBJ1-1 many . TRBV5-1 TGCGCCAGCAGCACCCAGGGACTGAACACTGAAGCTTTCTTT CASSTQGLNTEAFF
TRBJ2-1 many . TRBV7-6 TGTGCCAGCAGCACTAGTCCCTGGAATGAGCAGTTCTTC CASSTSPWNEQFF
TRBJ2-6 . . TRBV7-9 TGTGCCAGCAGCCCAGGCATGGGACGGCTCTCTGGGGCCAACGTCCTGACTTTC CASSPGMGRLSGANVLTF
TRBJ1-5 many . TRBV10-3 TGTGCCATCAGTGAGGGAAACAGTCAGCCCCAGCATTTT CAISEGNSQPQHF
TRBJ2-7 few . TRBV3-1 TGTGCCAGCAGCCAAGCAGCCACCCCCTACGAGCAGTACTTC CASSQAATPYEQYF
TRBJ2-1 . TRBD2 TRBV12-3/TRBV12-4 TGTGCCAGCAGTTTAGGAAAAGATAGCGGGAGGATCGAAGTAGATGAGCAGTTCTTC CASSLGKDSGRIEVDEQFF
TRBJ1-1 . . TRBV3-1 TGTGCCAGCAGCCATTACAGGAGAAGCACTGAAGCTTTCTTT CASSHYRRSTEAFF
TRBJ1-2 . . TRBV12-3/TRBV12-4 TGTGCCAGCAGAAACTGGGGAGACAGCTATGGCTACACCTTC CASRNWGDSYGYTF
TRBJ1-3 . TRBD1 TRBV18 TGTGCCAGCTCACTCAGGGGGGACACCATATATTTT CASSLRGDTIYF